This TCR beta chain came from a study of blood T cell repertoires in COVID-19 (dated by TCRdb to 2020 to 2022). Regarding the research as a whole: Collaborator samples came from the United States, Italy and Spain and covered acute and convalescent phases of COVID-19. The prospective study material was composed of cDNA or gDNA derived from T cells, B-cell-depleted T cells, or PBMCs. Subjects who had been exposed to COVID-19, were actively infected with it, or had recovered from it provided the deeply sampled blood TCRbeta repertoires that made up the dataset. The repertoires were released in a freely available public database meant as a resource for research on the immune response to SARS-CoV-2. Samples came from the ongoing ImmuneRACE study (first 160 participants) plus 1,254 subjects from 6 global collaborators. The sample metadata nearly always contained a de-identified subject ID, COVID-19 status, age in years and sex. Where available, HLA class I and class II types were obtained from metadata supplied by the sample provider rather than from assay-based typing.

TCRbeta CDR3 regions were amplified from genomic DNA by means of the immunoSEQ Assay, a bias-controlled multiplex PCR. In the authors' own workflow: The number of nucleated cells in each sample was estimated by amplification of reference gene primers within the assay. Sequence reads were collapsed and filtered to measure the absolute abundance of every unique TCRbeta CDR3 rearrangement. For each sample, productive Simpson clonality was calculated as the square root of Simpson's diversity index across productive rearrangements. The source is immuneACCESS, and TCRdb retained only in-frame sequences with V and J called. Part of the clones is not carried over; for the studies checked, unresolved V genes explain less than half of this, and the remainder is unexplained. V and J calls and clone size are as listed in that table; D and trimming were resolved from the DNA. This sample lists tens of thousands of clones; about four fifths were detected once. Of the sample, roughly 5% falls within the top ten clones.

Whole blood was collected in K2EDTA tubes by collaborating institutions according to the institutions' own protocols. Collaborator samples were shipped for TCRbeta analysis as frozen whole blood, isolated PBMCs, or DNA extracted from either sample type. General study outcomes and caveats: The quantity of clinical and demographic metadata differed by source and by participant and was supplied without curation.

The CDR3 contains 13 residues, cysteine and phenylalanine counted. Only CDR3 DNA remains: 39 bases, in frame from the first base. The germline V gene sets CDR1 to SGHTA and CDR2 to FQGTGA. Clipping removes 3 bases from V and 4 bases from J, with 2 as the unmatched junction base count. This clone was counted once. The antigen this receptor binds is unknown. Base qualities are not at hand, and no much larger clone is one base apart. The sample was peripheral blood. The sequence is built from TRBV7-3 and TRBJ1-1; TRBD1 aligns with 7 central bases. This receptor was taken from a woman of 80 years or more with active or convalescent COVID-19. The nucleotides read TGTGCCAGCAGCTTGACAGGGTTCACTGAAGCTTTCTTT. Translated, it gives CASSLTGFTEAFF.